These 25 T cell receptor beta chains share one sample of origin, sequenced in a study of early T cells in non-severe SARS-CoV-2 infection. TCRdb passed the 5' RACE reads through MiXCR, listing each CDR3 protein once. The table has roughly 99,000 distinct CDR3 sequences, 8.5% to 14% seen once; the top ten hold around 8%. Sequencing was performed on whole blood. All receptors come from an adult who was a healthcare worker with PCR-confirmed SARS-CoV-2 infection or an uninfected control (not recorded which).

The chain recombines TRBV20-1 with TRBJ2-1; D is unclear. The CDR3 extends over 13 amino acids. Germline V gene lookup returns CDR1 DFQATT and CDR2 SNEGSKA (reference sequence). Trimming took 4 bases from V and 2 from J, leaving 9 bases between them. The CDR3 DNA is TGCAGTGCTAAGTGGAATGCCTACAATGAGCAGTTCTTC. This sequence encodes CSAKWNAYNEQFF.

This clonotype was recorded a few times. The V gene is TRBV28, the J gene TRBJ2-7, with D perhaps TRBD1 or TRBD2 (5 bases each). CDR1 and CDR2 (germline): MDHEN, SYDVKM. This CDR3 contains 13 residues. The germline V and J ends were trimmed by 5 bases and 6 bases, with 14 bases remaining between them. CDR3 coding DNA: TGTGCCAGCAGTCTCCGGGACCGCCCCGAGCAGTACTTC. It translates to CASSLRDRPEQYF.

This clonotype has ten or more counts. The chain employs TRBV7-2 and TRBJ2-2; the D gene is possibly TRBD2 (6 bases). The V end lost 5 bases, the J end lost 4 bases, and 20 bases lay between the germline ends. Germline loops: CDR1 SGHTA, CDR2 FQGNSA. The length of the CDR3 is 17 residues. This CDR3 reads CASSPPDRREFTGELFF. DNA of the CDR3: TGTGCCAGCAGCCCGCCCGATCGGCGGGAATTCACCGGGGAGCTGTTTTTT. Filled out from reference TRBV7-2 and TRBJ2-2, the complete variable domain reads GAGVSQSPSNKVTEKGKDVELRCDPISGHTALYWYRQSLGQGLEFLIYFQGNSAPDKSGLPSDRFSAERTGGSVSTLTIQRTQQEDSAVYLCASSPPDRREFTGELFFGEGSRLTVL.

The chain combines TRBV9 with TRBJ2-7, with 11 bases lining up with TRBD2. The CDR3 consists of 13 residues. After removal of 8 bases from V and 4 bases from J, the junction contained 5 bases not matched to a gene. Germline CDR1 SGDLS, CDR2 YYNGEE. This CDR3 reads CASGGTSGYEQYF. In DNA form, the CDR3 reads TGTGCCAGTGGGGGGACTAGCGGTTACGAGCAGTACTTC.

This clonotype came up many times. The genes are TRBV7-9 and TRBJ2-5; TRBD2 is a possible D gene (5 bases). CDR3 length equals 14 residues. Trimming took off 6 bases at V and 5 bases at J, with 16 bases between the two ends. Per germline, CDR1 SEHNR and CDR2 FQNEAQ (reference sequence). The CDR3: CASRLELGGETQYF. CDR3 in DNA: TGTGCCAGCAGGCTAGAACTAGGAGGCGAGACCCAGTACTTC.

At least ten counts were recorded for this clonotype. CDR3 nucleotide sequence: TGTGCCAGCAGTAAACATAGCGGGAGCTTCGCAGATACGCAGTATTTT. Translation: CASSKHSGSFADTQYF. The V call is TRBV27, the J call TRBJ2-3; 9 bases match TRBD2. J lost 4 bases, V lost 5 bases, and 10 bases had no gene match. CDR1 and CDR2 (germline): MNHEY, SMNVEV (reference sequence). The CDR3 runs 16 residues.

This clonotype was detected ten times or more. The chain combines TRBV5-1 with TRBJ2-4; D is unclear. The ends were cut back, 6 bases at V and 3 bases at J, with 13 bases in the middle. There are 14 residues in the CDR3. Germline CDR1 SGHRS, CDR2 YFSETQ. The chain's CDR3 is CASKAGLDKNIQYF. The DNA of the CDR3 is TGCGCCAGCAAAGCCGGGTTAGACAAAAACATTCAGTACTTC. Using reference TRBV5-1 and TRBJ2-4 for the parts outside the CDR3, the full variable domain is KAGVTQTPRYLIKTRGQQVTLSCSPISGHRSVSWYQQTPGQGLQFLFEYFSETQRNKGNFPGRFSGRQFSNSRSEMNVSTLELGDSALYLCASKAGLDKNIQYFGAGTRLSVL.

This clonotype came up a few times. The genes are TRBV7-2 and TRBJ2-2, with 14 bases that match TRBD2. V lost 5 bases, J lost 6 bases, and 14 bases stayed unmatched. Germline-derived CDR1 and CDR2 are SGHTA and FQGNSA. The CDR3 totals 19 residues. The CDR3 region is CASSPPLRLAGGRPGELFF. Here the CDR3 DNA reads TGTGCCAGCAGCCCTCCCCTGCGACTAGCGGGAGGGCGTCCCGGGGAGCTGTTTTTT.

This clonotype appeared many times. This chain joins TRBV19 and TRBJ2-2, with D uncertain. Deletions cut 5 bases from V and 3 bases from J, with 7 bases between. CDR1 and CDR2 from the germline V gene are LNHDA and SQIVND (reference sequence). This CDR3 contains 13 residues. The CDR3 reads CASSPRDTGELFF. CDR3 nucleotides: TGTGCCAGTAGTCCCCGGGACACCGGGGAGCTGTTTTTT.

For this clonotype: Possible read error: a much larger clone is one base away. V usage is TRBV5-1 and J usage is TRBJ2-5, with a weak D call TRBD1 (5 bases). This CDR3 contains 13 residues. The germline V gene encodes CDR1 SGHRS and CDR2 YFSETQ. Trimming shortened V by 4 bases and J by 9 bases, and 16 bases separated the two germline ends. The CDR3 DNA sequence: TGCGCCAGCAGCCAGGGATCGGTGGAGTCCCAGTACTTC. Translation gives CASSQGSVESQYF.

This clonotype was detected ten times or more. The chain joins TRBV4-1 to TRBJ2-6; tentative D call: TRBD2 (5 bases). This CDR3 contains 17 residues. Trimming cost V 1 base and J 0 bases, with 10 bases left between them. In germline, CDR1 is MGHRA, CDR2 YSYEKL. The CDR3 DNA sequence: TGCGCCAGCAGCCAAGCAGGACGGGGCTCTGGGGCCAACGTCCTGACTTTC. This encodes CASSQAGRGSGANVLTF.

This clonotype has just a few counts. The CDR3 reads CSASVSGLLQETQYF. The CDR3 DNA reads as TGCAGTGCCTCCGTCTCGGGACTACTACAAGAGACCCAGTACTTC. The chain combines TRBV20-1 with TRBJ2-5; 7 bases match TRBD2. Germline V CDR1 and CDR2: DFQATT, SNEGSKA (reference sequence). After removal of 6 bases from V and 2 bases from J, the junction contained 12 bases not matched to a gene. The CDR3 contains 15 residues.

A few counts support this clonotype. The CDR3 nucleotides are TGTGCCAGCAGTTTAGGGGCCGGGACTAGCTTCTACGAGCAGTACTTC. It translates to CASSLGAGTSFYEQYF. The chain uses TRBV28 and TRBJ2-7, with TRBD2 identical over 9 bases. The CDR3 spans 16 residues. CDR1 and CDR2 from the germline V gene are MDHEN and SYDVKM. V gave up 2 bases and J gave up 3 bases; unmatched junction bases: 8.

This clonotype turned up a few times. The chain links TRBV10-2 to TRBJ1-5, with D unclear. CDR1 is WSHSY, CDR2 SAAADI, per germline. The length of the CDR3 is 13 residues. V was pared by 6 bases and J by 4 bases, with 10 bases between. CDR3 loop: CASRLSLNQPQHF. The CDR3 nucleotides are TGCGCCAGCAGACTAAGTTTAAATCAGCCCCAGCATTTT.

This clonotype was seen ten or more times. This chain joins TRBV7-8 and TRBJ2-3; 8 bases map to TRBD2. The CDR3 loop spans 16 amino acids. With 2 bases clipped from V and 2 bases from J, the junction kept 6 bases outside the gene matches. Germline assignment: CDR1 SGHVS and CDR2 FQNEAQ. The DNA of the CDR3 is TGTGCCAGCAGCTTAAGGACTAGCCCCAACACAGATACGCAGTATTTT. Amino acids: CASSLRTSPNTDTQYF.

This clonotype was picked up many times. The chain employs TRBV14 and TRBJ2-1; D is unclear. Trimming took off 2 bases at V and 15 bases at J, with 14 bases between the two ends. This CDR3 is built from 12 residues. Germline CDR1 SGHDN, CDR2 FVKESK. CDR3 nucleotides: TGTGCCAGCAGCCAATCAGGATGGTCCCCGTTCTTC. It codes for CASSQSGWSPFF.

This clonotype appeared many times. The J gene is TRBJ2-3, the V gene TRBV28; 13 nucleotides match TRBD2. The CDR3 has 18 residues. In germline, CDR1 is MDHEN, CDR2 SYDVKM. V trimming: 3 bases; J trimming: 2 bases; junction bases outside the gene matches: 8. In DNA, the CDR3 is TGTGCCAGCAGTTTTACTGAGGGACTAGCGGGAAACACAGATACGCAGTATTTT. Translating gives CASSFTEGLAGNTDTQYF.

This clonotype was counted between two and nine times. This chain connects TRBV6-5 to TRBJ2-2; TRBD2 matches at 10 bases. The CDR3 has 18 residues. Germline V gene lookup returns CDR1 MNHEY and CDR2 SVGAGI. J was trimmed by 0 bases and V by 2 bases; bases with no gene match: 6. The CDR3, as DNA: TGTGCCAGCAGTTACGACCTTAGCGGGAGGCCGAACACCGGGGAGCTGTTTTTT. Its translation is CASSYDLSGRPNTGELFF.

This clonotype has a count of ten or more. The V gene is TRBV4-1, the J gene TRBJ2-6; D is possibly TRBD1 (6 bases). The CDR3 sequence is 18 residues long. Trimming removed 0 bases from V and 0 bases from J, with 12 bases in between. From germline, CDR1 is MGHRA and CDR2 YSYEKL. In nucleotides, the CDR3 is TGCGCCAGCAGCCAAGAGGACAGCTCGGCCTCTGGGGCCAACGTCCTGACTTTC. This gives the protein CASSQEDSSASGANVLTF.

This clonotype was detected many times. V usage is TRBV7-6 and J usage is TRBJ2-7; 7 bases agree with TRBD2. Losses at the gene ends were 1 base for V and 4 bases for J; bases not matched to a gene: 7. This CDR3 contains 15 residues. The V gene's germline CDR1 is SGHVS and CDR2 FNYEAQ. As DNA, the CDR3 is TGTGCCAGCAGCTTAGTGGCTAGCGGATTTTACGAGCAGTACTTC. Translation gives CASSLVASGFYEQYF.

J is TRBJ2-7 and V is TRBV7-8; no firm D call. The CDR3 is 12 amino acids. Germline V gives CDR1 SGHVS, CDR2 FQNEAQ. Trimming cost V 5 bases and J 6 bases, with 11 bases left between them. In nucleotides, the CDR3 is TGTGCCAGCAGCCCTGGGCATGGCGAGCAGTACTTC. This translates into CASSPGHGEQYF.

The chain employs TRBV10-2 and TRBJ2-2, with 13 bases lining up with TRBD2. With V trimmed by 6 bases and J by 5 bases, 3 bases remained unmatched. This CDR3 comprises 15 residues. CDR1 is WSHSY and CDR2 is SAAADI in the germline V gene. The CDR3 loop reads CASSQGLAGTGELFF. The DNA of the CDR3 is TGCGCCAGCAGCCAGGGACTAGCGGGAACCGGGGAGCTGTTTTTT.

This clonotype was seen at least ten times. V usage is TRBV20-1 and J usage is TRBJ2-5; possible D gene TRBD2, 5 bases. Trimming shortened V by 1 base and J by 4 bases, and 10 bases separated the two germline ends. The CDR3 runs to 13 residues. CDR1 and CDR2 (germline): DFQATT, SNEGSKA (reference sequence). In DNA form, the CDR3 reads TGCAGTGCTAGAGTGTCGGGAAGAGAGACCCAGTACTTC. It codes for CSARVSGRETQYF.

This clonotype was observed at least ten times. The chain combines TRBV20-1 with TRBJ2-7, with 10 bases identical to TRBD2. The ends lost 1 base at V and 1 base at J; junction bases unmatched: 19. This CDR3 region has 20 residues. Germline V gene data show CDR1 as DFQATT and CDR2 as SNEGSKA (reference sequence). Here the CDR3 DNA reads TGCAGTGCTAGAGCCGATAAAAGGACTAGCGGAATAGGCTGGTCCTACGAGCAGTACTTC. Translation gives CSARADKRTSGIGWSYEQYF.

Worth noting for this clonotype: This sequence may be a read error, since a much larger clone differs from it by one base. This chain connects TRBV24-1 to TRBJ1-5; a weak D match, TRBD1 (5 bases). Trimming removed 3 bases from V and 11 bases from J, with 10 bases in between. The CDR3 contains 12 residues. CDR1 is KGHDR, CDR2 SFDVKD, per germline. CDR3 sequence (DNA): TGTGCCACCAGTGATGGGGCGTCGACCCAGCATTTT. Amino acids: CATSDGASTQHF.